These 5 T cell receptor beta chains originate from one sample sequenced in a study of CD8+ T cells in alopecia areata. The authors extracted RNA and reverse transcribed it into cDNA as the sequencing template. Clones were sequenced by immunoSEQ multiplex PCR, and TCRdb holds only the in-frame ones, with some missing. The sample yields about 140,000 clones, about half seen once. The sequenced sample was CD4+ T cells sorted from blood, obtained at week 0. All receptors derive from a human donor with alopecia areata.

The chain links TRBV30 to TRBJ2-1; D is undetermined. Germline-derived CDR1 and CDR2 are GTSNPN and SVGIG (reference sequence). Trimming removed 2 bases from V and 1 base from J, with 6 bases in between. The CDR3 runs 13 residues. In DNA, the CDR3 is TGTGCCTGGAGTACCCCTTCCTACAATGAGCAGTTCTTC. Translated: CAWSTPSYNEQFF. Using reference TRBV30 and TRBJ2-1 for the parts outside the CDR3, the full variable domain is SQTIHQWPATLVQPVGSPLSLECTVEGTSNPNLYWYRQAAGRGLQLLFYSVGIGQISSEVPQNLSASRPQDRQFILSSKKLLLSDSGFYLCAWSTPSYNEQFFGPGTRLTVL.

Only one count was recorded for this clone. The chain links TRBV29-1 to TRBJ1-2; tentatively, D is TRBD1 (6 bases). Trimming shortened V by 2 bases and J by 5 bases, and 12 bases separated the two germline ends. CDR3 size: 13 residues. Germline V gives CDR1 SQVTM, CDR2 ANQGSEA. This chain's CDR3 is CSVEPQGTYGYTF. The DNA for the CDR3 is TGCAGCGTTGAACCACAGGGCACATATGGCTACACCTTC.

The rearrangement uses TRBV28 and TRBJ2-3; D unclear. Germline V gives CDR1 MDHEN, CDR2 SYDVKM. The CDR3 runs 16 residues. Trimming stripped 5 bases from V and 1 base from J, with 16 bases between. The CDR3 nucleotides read TGTGCCAGCAGTCCTAGGTCGTCAAAGGGCACAGATACGCAGTATTTT. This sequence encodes CASSPRSSKGTDTQYF. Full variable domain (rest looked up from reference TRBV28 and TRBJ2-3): DVKVTQSSRYLVKRTGEKVFLECVQDMDHENMFWYRQDPGLGLRLIYFSYDVKMKEKGDIPEGYSVSREKKERFSLILESASTNQTSMYLCASSPRSSKGTDTQYFGPGTRLTVL.

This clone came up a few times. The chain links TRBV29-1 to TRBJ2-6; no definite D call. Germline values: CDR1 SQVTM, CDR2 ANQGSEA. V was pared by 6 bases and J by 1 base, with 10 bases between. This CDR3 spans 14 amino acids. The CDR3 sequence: CSVRGESGANVLTF. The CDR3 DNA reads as TGCAGCGTCCGCGGCGAGTCTGGGGCCAACGTCCTGACTTTC.

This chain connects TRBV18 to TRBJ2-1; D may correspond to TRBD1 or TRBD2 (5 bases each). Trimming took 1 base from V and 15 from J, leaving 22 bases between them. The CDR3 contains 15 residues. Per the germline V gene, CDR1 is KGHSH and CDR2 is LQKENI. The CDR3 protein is CASSPQGSRRLGVFF. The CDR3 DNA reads TGTGCCAGCTCACCACAGGGTAGCCGCCGGCTGGGGGTGTTCTTC. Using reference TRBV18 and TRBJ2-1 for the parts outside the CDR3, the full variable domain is NAGVMQNPRHLVRRRGQEARLRCSPMKGHSHVYWYRQLPEEGLKFMVYLQKENIIDESGMPKERFSAEFPKEGPSILRIQQVVRGDSAAYFCASSPQGSRRLGVFFGPGTRLTVL.